Sequencing of this T cell receptor (beta chain) was carried out in a study of metastatic and nonmetastatic thyroid tumors. Study findings and constraints: According to reports, the diversity of TCR beta was significantly higher in malignant thyroid tumors than in benign nodules, and this held in both blood and tumor samples.

This clone was detected a few times. Antigen unknown. Patients underwent thyroid surgery, and none had received any treatment before it. The authors' processing: Across clinicopathological groups, CDR3 differences served as the basis for building a distant-metastasis classifier for papillary thyroid cancer. Through MiXCR, TCRdb re-clonotyped the PCR reads. V and J calls and clone size were set by TCRdb, not the authors. The sample lists 7,000 to 8,500 clones, approximately 30% seen once, with about a quarter in the top ten. Germline lookup yields CDR1 MNHEY and CDR2 SVGEGT. Trimming removed 2 bases at V and 8 bases at J, with 12 bases between. This CDR3 has 13 amino acids.

This chain joins TRBV6-2 or TRBV6-3 and TRBJ1-2; maybe TRBD1 (5 bases). This TCR came from a male donor with papillary thyroid cancer or a benign thyroid nodule (not recorded which). Some clones in this sample may be carry-over from other donors' samples. Sequencing was done on a sample of adjacent normal tissue. This CDR3 is CASSYTPGRGYTF. In nucleotides, the CDR3 is TGTGCCAGCAGTTACACGCCAGGGAGGGGCTACACCTTC.